These 26 T cell receptor beta chains came from one sample sequenced in a study of shared clonotypes between healthy human individuals. Terminally differentiated effector memory CD45RA+ cells were excluded by CCR7 positive selection of CD45RO-negative cells. The repertoire was sequenced with immunoSEQ multiplex PCR; TCRdb's copy has only in-frame clones and lacks some. The profile shows about 2.2 million clones, over 85% of them singletons. Sequences were obtained from naive CD8+ T cells from PBMCs. Every receptor here comes from a man in his late teens or twenties in good health. Some clones in this sample may be carry-over from other donors' samples.

The rearrangement links TRBV6-1 to TRBJ1-5; D possibly corresponds to TRBD1 (5 bases). Germline V gene lookup returns CDR1 MNHNS and CDR2 SASEGT. V lost 3 bases and J 0 bases, leaving 12 bases between the germline ends. This CDR3 region has 16 residues. The CDR3 sequence: CASSEDKQYSNQPQHF. The CDR3 DNA reads TGTGCCAGCAGTGAGGACAAACAATATAGCAATCAGCCCCAGCATTTT.

The rearrangement uses TRBV29-1 and TRBJ2-5; D not resolved. Germline V gene data show CDR1 as SQVTM and CDR2 as ANQGSEA. With 3 bases removed from V and 5 bases from J, the gap between germline ends came to 7 bases. This CDR3 contains 11 residues. This CDR3 is CSVDGWETQYF. CDR3 sequence (DNA): TGCAGCGTTGATGGTTGGGAGACCCAGTACTTC.

V gene TRBV4-1 combines with J gene TRBJ2-7; D remains unclear. Trimming left V 4 bases short and J 0 bases short, with 13 bases between. The CDR3 is 15 residues long. Per the germline V gene, CDR1 is MGHRA and CDR2 is YSYEKL. CDR3 sequence (DNA): TGCGCCAGCAGCCCTGGCCCGGGCCTCTCCTACGAGCAGTACTTC. Protein sequence: CASSPGPGLSYEQYF.

As to this clone: This CDR3 is also generated by other DNA sequences in the sample. The chain has TRBV4-1 and TRBJ2-7, with D maybe TRBD2 (5 bases). CDR3 length: 15 amino acids. CDR1 is MGHRA, CDR2 YSYEKL, per germline. Trimming left V 0 bases short and J 2 bases short, with 11 bases between. The CDR3: CASSQDPSGAYEQYF. The CDR3 nucleotides read TGCGCCAGCAGCCAAGATCCGAGCGGAGCCTACGAGCAGTACTTC.

The genes are TRBV7-8 and TRBJ2-4, with 9 bases fitting TRBD1. The CDR3 has 17 amino acids. Unmatched junction bases numbered 4, after V lost 0 bases and J lost 1 base. In germline, CDR1 is SGHVS, CDR2 FQNEAQ. The CDR3 region has the DNA TGTGCCAGCAGCTTAGCTTGGACAGGGGAGGCCAAAAACATTCAGTACTTC. Its protein is CASSLAWTGEAKNIQYF.

The chain is built from TRBV4-1 and TRBJ1-5, with TRBD1 identical over 8 bases. The CDR3 runs to 16 residues. CDR1 and CDR2 (germline): MGHRA, YSYEKL. The V gene end was trimmed by 4 bases and the J gene end by 1 base; junction bases not matched to a gene: 6. DNA of the CDR3: TGCGCCAGCAGCCTTCAGACAGGGGCGAGCAATCAGCCCCAGCATTTT. It specifies CASSLQTGASNQPQHF.

J is TRBJ2-1 and V is TRBV27, with 9 bases matching TRBD2. CDR1 is MNHEY and CDR2 is SMNVEV in the germline V gene (reference sequence). V shed 8 bases, J shed 7 bases, and the junction held 9 bases outside the gene matches. This CDR3 spans 14 amino acids. In DNA, the CDR3 is TGTGCCAGCTTCGAGCTAGCGGGAAGGAATGAGCAGTTCTTC. This sequence encodes CASFELAGRNEQFF.

The genes are TRBV25-1 and TRBJ2-2, with D possibly TRBD1 on 5 matching bases. V shed 6 bases and J shed 5 bases, with 13 bases lying between them. The CDR3 contains 14 residues. Germline V lookup: CDR1 MGHDK, CDR2 SYGVNS. CDR3 sequence (DNA): TGTGCCAGCAGCGACTGGGCAGGGACCGGGGAGCTGTTTTTT. It encodes CASSDWAGTGELFF.

The rearrangement uses TRBV7-9 and TRBJ1-4; D is unclear. CDR1 is SEHNR, CDR2 FQNEAQ, per germline (reference sequence). Trimming took 3 bases from V and 5 from J, leaving 13 bases between them. The CDR3 totals 15 residues. CDR3 amino acids: CASSFEEGMNEKLFF. CDR3 sequence (DNA): TGTGCCAGCAGCTTTGAGGAAGGGATGAATGAAAAACTGTTTTTT.

The CDR3 spells CASSILGEAFF. The CDR3 nucleotides are TGTGCCAGCTCGATTTTGGGCGAAGCTTTCTTT. The V gene is TRBV18, the J gene TRBJ1-1; no reliable D call. V was clipped by 6 bases and J by 8 bases, with 10 bases between them. CDR3 length equals 11 residues. Per germline, CDR1 KGHSH and CDR2 LQKENI.

This clone was counted a single time. The gene calls are TRBV7-9 and TRBJ1-2, with D tentatively TRBD1 (6 bases). V was pared by 5 bases and J by 2 bases, with 21 bases between. Germline CDR1 is SEHNR and CDR2 is FQNEAQ (reference sequence). CDR3 length: 17 residues. In DNA form, the CDR3 reads TGTGCCAGCAGCCCAGCCTCGCCCGGGACAAAAAACTATGGCTACACCTTC. It translates to CASSPASPGTKNYGYTF.

The chain has TRBV19 and TRBJ2-1, with D perhaps matching TRBD2 (5 bases). Trimming took off 2 bases at V and 14 bases at J, with 16 bases between the two ends. Looked up from germline, CDR1 is LNHDA and CDR2 is SQIVND (reference sequence). The CDR3 loop spans 13 amino acids. Here the CDR3 reads CASSITTEAGEFF. Here the CDR3 DNA reads TGTGCCAGTAGTATAACGACGGAGGCCGGGGAGTTCTTC.

The chain has TRBV9 and TRBJ2-5; perhaps TRBD2 as D (6 bases). Per germline, CDR1 SGDLS and CDR2 YYNGEE. V lost 0 bases, J lost 1 base, and 16 bases lay in between. There are 17 residues in the CDR3. The CDR3 here is CASSVGGVATVQETQYF. The CDR3 DNA is TGTGCCAGCAGCGTAGGGGGGGTAGCTACCGTCCAAGAGACCCAGTACTTC.

Regarding this clone: Different DNA sequences within this sample yield the same CDR3. The chain uses TRBV27 and TRBJ2-7; a weak D match, TRBD1 (6 bases). This CDR3 region has 13 residues. The germline V gene has CDR1 MNHEY and CDR2 SMNVEV (reference sequence). V was pared by 3 bases and J by 4 bases, with 10 bases between. The CDR3 spells CASSFYQGYEQYF. In nucleotides, the CDR3 is TGTGCCAGCAGTTTCTATCAGGGGTACGAGCAGTACTTC.

This chain links TRBV19 with TRBJ2-5, with a weak D call TRBD1 (6 bases). Per the germline V gene, CDR1 is LNHDA and CDR2 is SQIVND (reference sequence). The V end was cut by 5 bases, the J end by 5 bases, with 12 bases between. The CDR3 has 13 residues. For the CDR3, the DNA is TGTGCCAGTAGTCCACAGGGATGGGAGACCCAGTACTTC. Its protein is CASSPQGWETQYF.

The V and J genes are TRBV7-2 and TRBJ1-1, with 7 bases fitting TRBD1. The V and J ends lost 10 bases and 4 bases, in that order; junction bases with no gene match: 9. This CDR3 has 13 residues. Germline values: CDR1 SGHTA, CDR2 FQGNSA. The CDR3 spells CAIKQGRGTEAFF. The CDR3 region has the DNA TGTGCCATCAAACAGGGGAGGGGCACTGAAGCTTTCTTT.

The rearrangement links TRBV5-8 to TRBJ1-2; D is perhaps TRBD1 (6 bases). Trimming shortened V by 5 bases and J by 0 bases, and 8 bases separated the two germline ends. The CDR3 is 13 amino acids. Germline CDR1 reads SGHTS; CDR2 reads YDEGEE. The DNA of the CDR3 is TGTGCCAGCAGTTGGACAGCTAACTATGGCTACACCTTC. Protein: CASSWTANYGYTF.

In regard to this clone: The same CDR3 also results from other DNA sequences found in this sample. The chain is built from TRBV27 and TRBJ2-5; no firm D call. Trimming removed 4 bases from V and 2 bases from J, with 8 bases in between. This CDR3 has 13 residues. CDR1 and CDR2 from the germline V gene are MNHEY and SMNVEV (reference sequence). For the CDR3, the DNA is TGTGCCAGCAGTTCACTGGGGCAAGAGACCCAGTACTTC. Protein sequence: CASSSLGQETQYF.

The V call is TRBV11-2, the J call TRBJ2-7, with 13 bases matching TRBD2. CDR1 SGHAT and CDR2 FQNNGV come from the germline V gene. The CDR3 totals 15 residues. Trimming at V came to 5 bases and at J to 4 bases, leaving 5 bases not matched to a gene. CDR3 amino acids: CASSLGTSGMYEQYF. CDR3 coding DNA: TGTGCCAGCAGCCTCGGGACTAGCGGGATGTACGAGCAGTACTTC.

The chain carries TRBV28 and TRBJ1-5; D is unclear. Germline CDR1 and CDR2: MDHEN and SYDVKM. This CDR3 has 19 amino acids. Trimming stripped 5 bases from V and 6 bases from J, with 29 bases between. In DNA, the CDR3 is TGTGCCAGCAGTATATCCTTCTTCGGCAGGTCCCCTAAAGGTCAGCCCCAGCATTTT. Residues: CASSISFFGRSPKGQPQHF.

The rearrangement links TRBV6-5 to TRBJ2-1; the match to TRBD2 covers 7 bases. V lost 6 bases, J lost 3 bases, and 8 bases stayed unmatched. This CDR3 has 15 amino acids. Per the germline V gene, CDR1 is MNHEY and CDR2 is SVGAGI. CDR3 bases: TGTGCCAGCAGCCACCTAGCGGAGATCTACAATGAGCAGTTCTTC. It yields the protein CASSHLAEIYNEQFF.

This clone has more than one count but fewer than ten. J is TRBJ2-7 and V is TRBV18; 9 nucleotides line up with TRBD1. CDR1 is KGHSH, CDR2 LQKENI, per germline. V trimming: 2 bases; J trimming: 5 bases; junction bases outside the gene matches: 7. The CDR3 consists of 15 residues. Written as DNA, the CDR3 is TGTGCCAGCTCACCATACCGGGACAGGGATCACGAGCAGTACTTC. The encoded protein is CASSPYRDRDHEQYF.

The chain has TRBV9 and TRBJ1-1; D unresolved. Trimming took off 4 bases at V and 4 bases at J, with 14 bases between the two ends. The length of the CDR3 is 14 residues. Germline V gene sequence: CDR1 SGDLS, CDR2 YYNGEE. As DNA, the CDR3 is TGTGCCAGCAGCCCCGATGGGAGAAGCACTGAAGCTTTCTTT. Translated: CASSPDGRSTEAFF.

A single count supports this clone. This chain connects TRBV13 to TRBJ1-1, with 7 bases lining up with TRBD1. The V gene's germline CDR1 is PRHDT and CDR2 FYEKMQ (reference sequence). CDR3 length equals 14 residues. With V trimmed by 1 base and J by 5 bases, 4 bases remained unmatched. Written as DNA, the CDR3 is TGTGCCAGCAGCTTAGCCGGACAGGTTACTGAAGCTTTCTTT. It codes for CASSLAGQVTEAFF.

V is TRBV19 and J is TRBJ1-1; 10 bases match TRBD1. V dropped 6 bases and J dropped 5; count of bases not matched to a gene: 9. The V gene's germline CDR1 is LNHDA and CDR2 SQIVND (reference sequence). This CDR3 has 15 amino acids. CDR3 in DNA: TGTGCCAGTAGGCAAATAGACAGGGGGCTTACTGAAGCTTTCTTT. Amino acid sequence: CASRQIDRGLTEAFF.

This chain joins TRBV6-6 and TRBJ2-7, with a weak D call TRBD2 (7 bases). The germline gives CDR1 MNHNY, CDR2 SVGAGI (reference sequence). The V and J ends lost 6 bases and 2 bases respectively, with 14 bases between them. The CDR3 is 14 residues long. In DNA form, the CDR3 reads TGTGCCAGCAGCTTACAGGGAGGGACCTACGAGCAGTACTTC. It translates to CASSLQGGTYEQYF.